This T cell receptor beta chain was found in a study of blood T cells in healthy people across ages. Study-wide points: Changes in expanded clonotypes were possibly confounded, as the CMV status of donors was unknown.

A note on this clonotype: What it binds is not known.

This CDR3 region has 14 residues. CDR1 is ENHRY, CDR2 SYGVKD, per germline. V lost 0 bases, J lost 7 bases, and 11 bases lay in between. It was with a sample-barcoded 5' primer and a J-beta primer mix that a second PCR of roughly 7 to 11 cycles was run. Each CDR3 protein is one row after TCRdb ran MiXCR on the 5' RACE reads. The table has some 670,000 distinct CDR3 sequences, around 52% seen once. The sample consisted of blood. The TCR was taken from a woman aged 80 or older in good health. The rearrangement joins TRBV10-3 to TRBJ2-3; tentatively, D is TRBD1 (6 bases). CDR3 nucleotides: TGTGCCATCAGTGAGTCGGGACATGGCTATACGCAGTATTTT. Its translation is CAISESGHGYTQYF.